This T cell receptor beta chain appears in the sequencing data of a study of circulating CD8 cells and anti-PD-1 response in melanoma. Overall study: Responders had complete or partial responses; non-responders had stable or progressive disease.

Trimming took 5 bases from V and 0 from J, leaving 14 bases between them. Per germline, CDR1 SGDLS and CDR2 YYNGEE. CDR3 length equals 15 residues. The QIAseq Immune Repertoire TCR panel built the libraries from approximately 16 ng of total RNA. TCRdb fed the reads into MiXCR, producing one record per CDR3 protein. The data show 600 or so distinct CDR3 sequences, approximately 9% seen once. Live CD3+CD8+TCRalphabeta+ cells were sorted into four subsets by PD-1 and/or TIGIT. Within the sample, this clonotype is medium-sized. The chain carries TRBV9 and TRBJ1-1; weak D call: TRBD1 (6 bases). The sequenced sample was CD8+ T cells from PBMCs, obtained at baseline or after one month of anti-PD-1 therapy (not recorded which). The TCR sequence derives from a human donor with melanoma. The CDR3 reads CASSPGTYMNTEAFF. The CDR3 DNA reads as TGTGCCAGCAGTCCCGGGACATACATGAACACTGAAGCTTTCTTT.